The T cell receptor (beta chain) described here comes from a study of CD8 T cells in Susac syndrome. Comment on this clonotype: Its target is unknown. The junction and the germline gene differ at one end; a read error may be behind it.

Germline V lookup: CDR1 SSHAT, CDR2 FNYEAQ (reference sequence). This CDR3 is built from 11 residues. With random hexamers, reverse transcription was performed on roughly 0.5 to 1 ug of RNA. Across 54 Vbeta and 13 Jbeta, TCR beta CDR3 was amplified with immunoSEQ multiplex PCR. TCRdb itself ran the immunoSEQ multiplex PCR reads through MiXCR, one entry per CDR3 protein. The sample includes some 110,000 distinct CDR3 sequences, nearly 96% seen only once; the top ten take about 0.14%. CD8+ and CD4+ blood T cells underwent TCR beta sequencing. Notes on the study in general: In its TCR sequencing and HLA analysis, the study acknowledged that the number of individuals was relatively small. Where Susac syndrome CD4+ T cell repertoires were concerned, no clonal expansion was evident.

V gene TRBV7-7 combines with J gene TRBJ2-1; possible D gene TRBD2, 6 bases. The TCR was taken from a human donor with Susac syndrome. The sequencing input was CD4+ T cells from PBMCs. CDR3 residues: CASSLRGEQFF. The CDR3 region has the DNA TGTGCTAGCAGCTTACGGGGGGAGCAGTTCTTC. The full variable domain, with the rest looked up from reference TRBV7-7 and TRBJ2-1, is GAGVSQSPRYKVTKRGQDVTLRCDPISSHATLYWYQQALGQGPEFLTYFNYEAQPDKSGLPSDRFSAERPEGSISTLTIQRTEQRDSAMYRCASSLRGEQFFGPGTRLTVL.